This T cell receptor (beta chain) appears in the sequencing data of a study of T-cell reconstitution after alpha-beta-depleted transplantation in children. Germline V lookup: CDR1 SGHRS, CDR2 YFSETQ. The CDR3 has 15 amino acids. V gave up 4 bases and J gave up 1 base, with 14 bases separating them. Library preparation (for TCRbeta) was performed with unique molecular identifiers. TCRdb reprocessed the PCR reads with MiXCR, giving one entry per CDR3 protein. The sample holds 250,000 to 300,000 distinct CDR3 sequences; around 10% are singletons and the top ten take around 7.5%. Points from the study as a whole: Alpha-beta T cells about two months after transplant reportedly derived from several hundred expanded graft clones.

This clonotype has only a few counts. Its antigen remains unidentified. The chain recombines TRBV5-1 with TRBJ2-5; D is unresolved. The receptor was derived from a boy less than two years old with acute myeloid leukemia, due to receive a stem cell transplant. The sequenced sample was PBMCs, obtained before TCRalphabeta/CD19-depleted stem cell transplant. This chain's CDR3 is CASSPWPQTQETQYF. The CDR3, as DNA: TGCGCCAGCAGCCCCTGGCCCCAAACCCAAGAGACCCAGTACTTC.